These T cell receptor beta chains were read from a single sample in a study of blood T cell repertoires in COVID-19. Profiling relied on immunoSEQ multiplex PCR, and the TCRdb table lists in-frame clones only, not all of them. This table holds more than 110,000 clones, 60% to 80% found once. Material: PBMCs or T cells enriched from blood (not recorded which). These receptors came from a woman aged 45-60 years who had recovered from COVID-19. Each CDR3 is given with its conserved first and last residue. D genes are given only for firm matches. Clone size is stated in some rows and not others, as once, few, many or a class when expanded.

J | V | length | D | size | DNA | CDR3
TRBJ2-1 | TRBV4-2 | 16 | . | . | TGTGCCAGCAGCCCCCAGGGGGACGGGAGGGCCTGGGAGCAGTTCTTC | CASSPQGDGRAWEQFF
TRBJ1-2 | TRBV14 | 11 | . | . | TGTGCCAGCAGCCAAGGACTTGGCTACACCTTC | CASSQGLGYTF
TRBJ2-7 | TRBV28 | 13 | TRBD1 | once | TGTGCCAGCAACCAGGGGGACTCCTACGAGCAGTACTTC | CASNQGDSYEQYF
TRBJ1-6 | TRBV30 | 15 | . | few | TGTGCCTGGGGAGGGATGCAGGGGCATAATTCACCCCTCCACTTT | CAWGGMQGHNSPLHF
TRBJ1-5 | TRBV12-3/TRBV12-4 | 13 | . | . | TGTGCCAGCAGTTTATATCCCAATCAGCCCCAGCATTTT | CASSLYPNQPQHF
TRBJ1-6 | TRBV7-3 | 13 | . | . | TGTGCCAGCAGCCCCTCGGTTAATTCACCCCTCCACTTT | CASSPSVNSPLHF
TRBJ1-1 | TRBV7-8 | 14 | . | . | TGTGCCAGCAGCCCCCCCGGTTGGAGCACTGAAGCTTTCTTT | CASSPPGWSTEAFF
TRBJ1-1 | TRBV5-1 | 15 | TRBD1 | . | TGCGCCAGCAGCCTTCGGACAGGGCGCAACACTGAAGCTTTCTTT | CASSLRTGRNTEAFF
TRBJ1-3 | TRBV11-3 | 11 | . | . | TGTGCCAGCAGCTTTAGAAACACCATATATTTT | CASSFRNTIYF
TRBJ1-2 | TRBV3-1/TRBV3-2 | 13 | . | . | TGTGCCAGCAGCCACCGGGGATCGGATGGCTACACCTTC | CASSHRGSDGYTF
TRBJ1-6 | TRBV7-9 | 17 | . | . | TGTGCCAGCAGCCCAGGGTTCTCCAACTCCTATAATTCACCCCTCCACTTT | CASSPGFSNSYNSPLHF
TRBJ2-1 | TRBV10-1 | 14 | TRBD1 | . | TGCGCCAGCAGTGAGGGGACAGGGTGGAATGAGCAGTTCTTC | CASSEGTGWNEQFF
TRBJ2-1 | TRBV4-1 | 15 | TRBD1 | . | TGCGCCAGCAGCCAAAGCCAGGGGGTCCACAATGAGCAGTTCTTC | CASSQSQGVHNEQFF
TRBJ2-7 | TRBV3-1/TRBV3-2 | 15 | TRBD1 | . | TGTGCCAGCAGCCCGACAGGGGCCGCCTCTACGAAGCAGTACTTC | CASSPTGAASTKQYF
TRBJ1-3 | TRBV11-2 | 15 | . | few | TGTGCCAGCAGCTTTACGGGGGGCGGTGGAAACACCATATATTTT | CASSFTGGGGNTIYF
TRBJ2-2 | TRBV5-4 | 17 | TRBD2 | . | TGTGCCAGCAGCTTGGGACTAGCGGGAGTTGGAACCGGGGAGCTGTTTTTT | CASSLGLAGVGTGELFF
TRBJ2-2 | TRBV6-5 | 15 | . | . | TGTGCCAGCACCAACGGACCAGGGGACACCGGGGAGCTGTTTTTT | CASTNGPGDTGELFF
TRBJ2-7 | TRBV5-6 | 16 | . | . | TGTGCCAGCAGCTTGGCCCTGGTCGGGGGTTGGAACGAGCAGTACTTC | CASSLALVGGWNEQYF
TRBJ2-5 | TRBV7-8 | 17 | . | . | TGTGCCAGCAGCTTTACTGGCGGGTCAAAACCATGGGAGACCCAGTACTTC | CASSFTGGSKPWETQYF
TRBJ1-4 | TRBV2 | 11 | . | . | TGTGCCAGCAGCCCTAGAGAAAAACTGTTTTTT | CASSPREKLFF
TRBJ2-5 | TRBV9 | 14 | . | . | TGTGCCAGCAGCGTAGAAGGATCTCGAGGGACCCAGTACTTC | CASSVEGSRGTQYF
TRBJ2-4 | TRBV6-6 | 13 | . | . | TGTGCCAGCAGGGACTCGGACCCACATCTTCAGTACTTC | CASRDSDPHLQYF
TRBJ2-5 | TRBV27 | 19 | TRBD2 | . | TGTGCCAGCAGTTTAGATGGACTAGCGGGGGTCGCGGGTACTGAGACCCAGTACTTC | CASSLDGLAGVAGTETQYF
TRBJ2-3 | TRBV9 | 17 | . | . | TGTGCCAGCAGCCGATCCGGGACTCCCCAACGCACAGATACGCAGTATTTT | CASSRSGTPQRTDTQYF
TRBJ1-4 | TRBV5-8 | 15 | TRBD1 | . | TGTGCCAGCAGCTTGGGGAACAGGGGGTATGAAAAACTGTTTTTT | CASSLGNRGYEKLFF
TRBJ1-2 | TRBV14 | 14 | TRBD1 | . | TGTGCCAGCAGCCAAGATGAGGGGGCGCGGGGCTACACCTTC | CASSQDEGARGYTF
TRBJ1-1 | TRBV2 | 19 | TRBD1 | . | TGTGCCAGCAAATCCGGGACAGGGTACTTCGATGGCCTGAACACTGAAGCTTTCTTT | CASKSGTGYFDGLNTEAFF
TRBJ1-1 | TRBV11-3 | 19 | . | . | TGTGCCAGCAGCTTAGTGGGTTTGGCTCTCGGGTGGGTGAACACTGAAGCTTTCTTT | CASSLVGLALGWVNTEAFF
TRBJ2-7 | TRBV5-1 | 14 | . | . | TGCGCCAGCAGCTTGGGACAGGCCCCCAACGAGCAGTACTTC | CASSLGQAPNEQYF
TRBJ2-7 | TRBV18 | 13 | . | . | TGTGCCAGCTCACCCGGTGGTTCTAGAGAGCAGTACTTC | CASSPGGSREQYF
TRBJ1-5 | TRBV2 | 16 | . | . | TGTGCCAGCAGCCTGCGAGGAGGAGGCGCCCGGATGCCCCAGCATTTT | CASSLRGGGARMPQHF
TRBJ2-5 | TRBV5-1 | 16 | TRBD2 | . | TGCGCCAGCAGCTTGGGAGGGACTAGCGGGAAAGAGACCCAGTACTTC | CASSLGGTSGKETQYF
TRBJ1-3 | TRBV7-9 | 15 | . | . | TGTGCCAGCAGCATCCAGCGGGAGCTTGGAAACACCATATATTTT | CASSIQRELGNTIYF
TRBJ2-1 | TRBV18 | 16 | TRBD2 | once | TGTGCCAGCTCTCGCGGACTAGCGGGGCTGGGCAATGAGCAGTTCTTC | CASSRGLAGLGNEQFF
TRBJ2-3 | TRBV3-1/TRBV3-2 | 15 | . | . | TGTGCCAGCAGCCATCACAGGGTCCGCACAGATACGCAGTATTTT | CASSHHRVRTDTQYF
TRBJ2-1 | TRBV6-5 | 16 | TRBD2 | . | TGTGCCAGCAGTTATAAGCGGGGGGACGCGAGGGGAGAGCAGTTCTTC | CASSYKRGDARGEQFF
TRBJ2-5 | TRBV7-9 | 16 | TRBD2 | . | TGTGCCAGCAGCCCGAGCGCAGCGGGGAACCAAGAGACCCAGTACTTC | CASSPSAAGNQETQYF
TRBJ2-5 | TRBV27 | 13 | . | . | TGTGCCAGCAGTTCGGGAGTAGGGGAGACCCAGTACTTC | CASSSGVGETQYF
TRBJ2-3 | TRBV29-1 | 16 | TRBD2 | . | TGCAGCGGGGGACTAGCGGGAGGGCGGGACACAGATACGCAGTATTTT | CSGGLAGGRDTDTQYF
TRBJ2-2 | TRBV6-2/TRBV6-3 | 18 | . | once | TGTGCCAGCAGTTACGCGGGACCCACCCTCGTAGACACCGGGGAGCTGTTTTTT | CASSYAGPTLVDTGELFF
TRBJ2-1 | TRBV14 | 16 | . | . | TGTGCCAGCAGCCAAACAAGGGGGGGAACCTACAATGAGCAGTTCTTC | CASSQTRGGTYNEQFF
TRBJ2-7 | TRBV28 | 16 | TRBD2 | . | TGTGCCAGCAGTCTGACTAGCGGGAGGGCCCCCTACGAGCAGTACTTC | CASSLTSGRAPYEQYF
TRBJ2-5 | TRBV5-1 | 17 | TRBD1 | few | TGCGCCAGCAGCTTGGGGCTGGGACAGGGGAGTGATGAGACCCAGTACTTC | CASSLGLGQGSDETQYF
TRBJ2-1 | TRBV11-2 | 16 | . | . | TGTGCCAGCAGCTTAGACGGGGTCCTAGGCGTCGATGAGCAGTTCTTC | CASSLDGVLGVDEQFF
TRBJ1-4 | TRBV5-6 | 15 | . | . | TGTGCCAGCAGCTATTCAGGGACTACTAATGAAAAACTGTTTTTT | CASSYSGTTNEKLFF